The present T cell receptor beta chain was sequenced within a study of high-grade serous ovarian cancer treatment subgroups. Study-level background: Samples averaged approximately 13,000 reads and approximately 7,000 unique TCR beta rearrangements.

Tumor samples were obtained before definitive surgery or chemotherapy. Overall study results and limits: TCR clonal relatedness correlated positively with neoantigen level. Same-patient tumor repertoires overlapped at roughly 0.11 to 0.79; different patients barely overlapped.

About this clone itself: What it binds is unknown.

Using immunoSEQ multiplex PCR, the repertoire was profiled, and TCRdb retains in-frame clones only, with some absent. The table has tens of thousands of clones, under 90% seen once; the top ten hold 2.1%. The germline V gene has CDR1 SNHLY and CDR2 FYNNEI. The CDR3 consists of 14 residues. V lost 9 bases to trimming and J lost 5 bases, with 19 bases between them. The sequence was obtained from a human donor with high-grade serous ovarian cancer. This chain connects TRBV2 to TRBJ1-1; D remains ambiguous. Sequencing was carried out using tumor tissue. The CDR3 sequence is CASLRTEVLTEAFF. CDR3 in DNA: TGTGCCAGTTTGCGCACAGAGGTTCTGACTGAAGCTTTCTTT.